This T cell receptor (beta chain) is from a study of identical twins. General study findings and limits: Potential partial confounding of zero-insertion analyses by invariant MAIT and iNKT cells was noted. Memory repertoires showed no such pattern, whereas abundant cord blood beta clonotypes carried fewer insertions. Rather than following the same donors, the conclusions depended on cross-sectional statistical analysis.

As concerns this clonotype: Its specificity is unknown.

V was cut by 5 bases and J by 5 bases, with 18 bases left in between. The CDR3 spans 15 residues. Germline V lookup: CDR1 MNHEY, CDR2 SMNVEV (reference sequence). The cDNA had a unique molecular identifier and a template-switch universal primer site. Each CDR3 protein is one row after TCRdb ran MiXCR on the 5' RACE reads. The sample carries more than 350,000 distinct CDR3 sequences, approximately 8.8% recorded once. The J gene is TRBJ2-5, the V gene TRBV27, with no clear D. This clonotype originated in a woman in her forties or fifties in good health. Sequenced sample: naive T cells sorted from blood. In DNA, the CDR3 is TGTGCCAGCAGTGATATAACAGCCCCTGAGGAGACCCAGTACTTC. Translated: CASSDITAPEETQYF.